This entry lists 4 T cell receptor beta chains sequenced from one sample in a study of OX40 agonist ivuxolimab in advanced cancers. Receptor libraries were prepared by the immunoSEQ multiplex PCR assay. The immuneACCESS repertoire file appears here via TCRdb, limited to in-frame rearrangements. These files lack a portion of the clones; in checked studies, under half of the deficit traces to unresolved V genes, and the cause of the others is not known. The table for this sample lists 20,000 to 25,000 clones; around 84% of them were counted only once. The ten largest clones add up to around a third of the sample. The specimen was CD4+ or CD8+ T cells sorted from blood, collected in a trial of the OX40 agonist ivuxolimab. Every receptor here comes from an adult with an advanced solid tumor such as melanoma, head and neck, liver or kidney cancer.

The chain uses TRBV5-1 and TRBJ1-2; D is unresolved. V was cut by 4 bases and J by 7 bases, with 11 bases left in between. Germline CDR1 and CDR2: SGHRS and YFSETQ. The CDR3 runs 12 residues. The CDR3 loop is CASSPTLPGYTF. The DNA of the CDR3 is TGCGCCAGCAGCCCCACTCTTCCTGGCTACACCTTC.

The chain carries TRBV18 and TRBJ2-5; D possibly corresponds to TRBD2 (6 bases). Germline assignment: CDR1 KGHSH and CDR2 LQKENI. The CDR3 covers 15 residues. Trimming took 3 bases from V and 1 from J, leaving 12 bases between them. CDR3 nucleotide sequence: TGTGCCAGCTCACCTGCGCGGGGCCTCCAAGAGACCCAGTACTTC. Encoded protein: CASSPARGLQETQYF.

The chain has TRBV9 and TRBJ2-5, with 10 bases identical to TRBD1. In germline, CDR1 is SGDLS, CDR2 YYNGEE. This CDR3 is built from 15 residues. V dropped 0 bases and J dropped 1; count of bases not matched to a gene: 0. The CDR3 bases are TGTGCCAGCAGCGTAGGGGACAGGGGCCAAGAGACCCAGTACTTC. Its translation: CASSVGDRGQETQYF.

The rearrangement uses TRBV6-1 and TRBJ2-5; D unclear. Trimming stripped 4 bases from V and 6 bases from J, with 12 bases between. CDR3 size: 13 residues. CDR1 is MNHNS, CDR2 SASEGT, per germline. The chain's CDR3 is CASSGPGRKTQYF. The CDR3 DNA is TGTGCCAGCAGTGGCCCGGGCCGAAAGACCCAGTACTTC.